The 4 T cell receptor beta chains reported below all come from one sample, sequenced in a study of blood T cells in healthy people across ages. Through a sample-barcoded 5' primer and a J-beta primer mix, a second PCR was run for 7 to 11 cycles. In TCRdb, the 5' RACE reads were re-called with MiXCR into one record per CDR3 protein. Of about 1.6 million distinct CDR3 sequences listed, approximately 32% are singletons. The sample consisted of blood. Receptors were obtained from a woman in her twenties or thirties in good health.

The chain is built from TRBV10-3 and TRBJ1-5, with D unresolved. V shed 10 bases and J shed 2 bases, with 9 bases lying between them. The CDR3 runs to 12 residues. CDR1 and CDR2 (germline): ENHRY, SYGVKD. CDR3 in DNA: TGTGCCACGAGCGGCGGCAATCAGCCCCAGCATTTT. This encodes CATSGGNQPQHF.

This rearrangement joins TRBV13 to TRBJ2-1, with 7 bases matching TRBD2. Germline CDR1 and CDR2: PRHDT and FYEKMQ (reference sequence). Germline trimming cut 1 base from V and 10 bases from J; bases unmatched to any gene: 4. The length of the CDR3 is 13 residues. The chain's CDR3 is CASSLEAGEEQFF. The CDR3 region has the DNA TGTGCCAGCAGCTTAGAGGCGGGAGAAGAGCAGTTCTTC.

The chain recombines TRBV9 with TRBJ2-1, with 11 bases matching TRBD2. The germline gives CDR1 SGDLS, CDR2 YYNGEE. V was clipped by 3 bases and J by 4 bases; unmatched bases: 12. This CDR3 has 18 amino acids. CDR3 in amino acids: CASSGTLAGGPLYNEQFF. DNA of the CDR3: TGTGCCAGCAGCGGGACCTTAGCGGGAGGGCCTTTGTACAATGAGCAGTTCTTC.

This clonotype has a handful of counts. The CDR3 coding sequence is TGCAGCAAGAAGGCCGTTCCAGGGGAGACCCAGTACTTC. This translates into CSKKAVPGETQYF. J is TRBJ2-5 and V is TRBV20-1, with a possible D match to TRBD1 (5 bases). From germline, CDR1 is DFQATT and CDR2 SNEGSKA (reference sequence). The CDR3 loop spans 13 amino acids.